This T cell receptor (beta chain) came from a study of T cells in localized non-small cell lung cancer. Overall study results and limits: Uninvolved adjacent lung had more T cell clonality than any other tissue, topping tumor.

V was clipped by 0 bases and J by 5 bases; unmatched bases: 13. This CDR3 is built from 18 residues. Germline lookup yields CDR1 GTSNPN and CDR2 SVGIG (reference sequence). Produced via immunoSEQ multiplex PCR; TCRdb's table is partial and in-frame only. The repertoire holds tens of thousands of clones, with approximately 90% as singletons. In regard to this clone: Its antigen remains unidentified.

The J gene is TRBJ1-4, the V gene TRBV30; 9 bases are shared with TRBD1. The material was peripheral blood, obtained before any cancer treatment. The clonotype comes from a female donor of 60 years or more with stage II squamous cell lung carcinoma. CDR3 bases: TGTGCCTGGAGTGTAACCCGAAGCCCGGGACAGGGCAATGAAAAACTGTTTTTT. As protein: CAWSVTRSPGQGNEKLFF.